These 27 T cell receptor beta chains were sequenced from one sample in a study of T cell responses to AZD1222 COVID-19 vaccine. This table comes from immunoSEQ multiplex PCR, and its TCRdb copy is limited to in-frame clones, with some not included. The repertoire includes under 150,000 clones, 88% of them detected once, and roughly 6.1% sits in the top ten. The specimen comprised peripheral blood, sampled 28 days after the second AZD1222 dose. The source of these receptors is an adult who received the AZD1222 COVID-19 vaccine.

V and J are TRBV19 and TRBJ1-2; no clear D gene. The CDR3 totals 14 residues. Germline lookup yields CDR1 LNHDA and CDR2 SQIVND (reference sequence). V lost 4 bases to trimming and J lost 2 bases, with 11 bases between them. As DNA, the CDR3 is TGTGCCAGTAGTACCTCCACCCCCAACTATGGCTACACCTTC. As protein: CASSTSTPNYGYTF.

This chain links TRBV19 with TRBJ2-3, with 8 nucleotides matching TRBD2. CDR1 and CDR2 (germline): LNHDA, SQIVND (reference sequence). Trimming removed 2 bases from V and 3 bases from J; junction bases left unmatched: 4. The length of the CDR3 is 15 residues. The DNA for the CDR3 is TGTGCCAGTAGTATAAAGCGGGGGATAACAGATACGCAGTATTTT. Protein product: CASSIKRGITDTQYF.

This clone occurred a few times. This chain joins TRBV15 and TRBJ1-1, with TRBD1 as a possible D gene (5 bases). V dropped 5 bases and J dropped 5 bases, with 12 bases sitting between them. Germline-derived CDR1 and CDR2 are LNHNV and YYDKDF (reference sequence). CDR3 length: 13 residues. The CDR3 region has the DNA TGTGCCACCAGCTCAGGGTCGTGGACTGAAGCTTTCTTT. Translation: CATSSGSWTEAFF.

The rearrangement uses TRBV25-1 and TRBJ2-7, with 7 nucleotides matching TRBD1. The length of the CDR3 is 15 residues. Germline CDR1 reads MGHDK; CDR2 reads SYGVNS. With V trimmed by 7 bases and J by 3 bases, 12 bases remained unmatched. The CDR3, as DNA: TGTGCCAGCACCCCCGGATGGGACAGTAACTACGAGCAGTACTTC. This codes for CASTPGWDSNYEQYF.

This sequence joins TRBV11-2 and TRBJ2-5; no reliable D call. The length of the CDR3 is 16 residues. CDR1 SGHAT and CDR2 FQNNGV come from the germline V gene. With 5 bases removed from V and 2 bases from J, the gap between germline ends came to 18 bases. CDR3 sequence (DNA): TGTGCCAGCAGCCCCTGGTCCCATTTGGGGCAAGAGACCCAGTACTTC. Amino acids: CASSPWSHLGQETQYF.

As DNA, the CDR3 is TGTGCCAGCAGCTTAGTCGGCGGGAGAATTGACAATGAGCAGTTCTTC. It specifies CASSLVGGRIDNEQFF. This rearrangement joins TRBV11-2 to TRBJ2-1; 7 bases align to TRBD2. After removal of 1 base from V and 5 bases from J, the junction contained 8 bases not matched to a gene. Germline lookup yields CDR1 SGHAT and CDR2 FQNNGV. The CDR3 loop spans 16 amino acids.

The rearrangement uses TRBV19 and TRBJ1-6; 7 positions match TRBD1. Germline V gives CDR1 LNHDA, CDR2 SQIVND (reference sequence). After removal of 10 bases from V and 6 bases from J, the junction contained 6 bases not matched to a gene. CDR3 length equals 13 residues. CDR3 coding DNA: TGTGCCACGATGGACAGGATTAATTCACCCCTCCACTTT. Translating it yields CATMDRINSPLHF. Together with reference TRBV19 and TRBJ1-6, the CDR3 gives the full variable domain: DGGITQSPKYLFRKEGQNVTLSCEQNLNHDAMYWYRQDPGQGLRLIYYSQIVNDFQKGDIAEGYSVSREKKESFPLTVTSAQKNPTAFYLCATMDRINSPLHFGNGTRLTVT.

The chain links TRBV9 to TRBJ2-1, with 8 bases aligning to TRBD2. V trimming: 1 base; J trimming: 8 bases; junction bases outside the gene matches: 5. Germline CDR1 SGDLS, CDR2 YYNGEE. This CDR3 region has 14 residues. DNA for the CDR3: TGTGCCAGCAGCGTATTGGCGGGGGGCGATGAGCAGTTCTTC. Amino acids: CASSVLAGGDEQFF.

V is TRBV7-9 and J is TRBJ1-1, with D possibly matching TRBD1 (5 bases). CDR3 size: 16 residues. The ends were cut back, 2 bases at V and 2 bases at J, with 15 bases in the middle. Per germline, CDR1 SEHNR and CDR2 FQNEAQ (reference sequence). DNA for the CDR3: TGTGCCAGCAGCTTAACAGGTGCGATACCCAACACTGAAGCTTTCTTT. Translated, it gives CASSLTGAIPNTEAFF.

The chain recombines TRBV14 with TRBJ2-1; TRBD2 matches at 11 bases. J lost 4 bases, V lost 4 bases, and 3 bases had no gene match. CDR1 and CDR2 from the germline V gene are SGHDN and FVKESK. This CDR3 contains 15 residues. The DNA of the CDR3 is TGTGCCAGCAGCCGGCGACTAGCGGGGTACAATGAGCAGTTCTTC. As protein: CASSRRLAGYNEQFF.

This chain links TRBV30 with TRBJ1-6; 9 bases align to TRBD1. CDR3 length: 14 amino acids. V gave up 5 bases and J gave up 7 bases; unmatched junction bases: 6. The germline V gene encodes CDR1 GTSNPN and CDR2 SVGIG (reference sequence). The CDR3, as DNA: TGTGCCTGGGGAGGACAGGGGATGAATTCACCCCTCCACTTT. It codes for CAWGGQGMNSPLHF. The full variable domain, rest sourced from reference TRBV30 and TRBJ1-6, is SQTIHQWPATLVQPVGSPLSLECTVEGTSNPNLYWYRQAAGRGLQLLFYSVGIGQISSEVPQNLSASRPQDRQFILSSKKLLLSDSGFYLCAWGGQGMNSPLHFGNGTRLTVT.

This sequence joins TRBV2 and TRBJ2-3, with 7 bases lining up with TRBD1. The V gene end was trimmed by 3 bases and the J gene end by 3 bases; junction bases not matched to a gene: 12. The CDR3 is 17 amino acids. The germline V gene encodes CDR1 SNHLY and CDR2 FYNNEI. The CDR3 nucleotides read TGTGCCAGCAGTGAGCTCGGGGCCCAACAGGGGACAGATACGCAGTATTTT. Translated: CASSELGAQQGTDTQYF.

The J gene is TRBJ1-3, the V gene TRBV5-6; TRBD1 matches at 8 bases. Germline V gene lookup returns CDR1 SGHDT and CDR2 YYEEEE. The CDR3 length is 16 residues. Trimming cost V 0 bases and J 0 bases; bases outside gene matches: 2. This CDR3 is CASSLGTGTSGNTIYF. The CDR3, as DNA: TGTGCCAGCAGCTTGGGGACAGGGACCTCTGGAAACACCATATATTTT. The full variable domain, rest sourced from reference TRBV5-6 and TRBJ1-3, is DAGVTQSPTHLIKTRGQQVTLRCSPKSGHDTVSWYQQALGQGPQFIFQYYEEEERQRGNFPDRFSGHQFPNYSSELNVNALLLGDSALYLCASSLGTGTSGNTIYFGEGSWLTVV.

The rearrangement joins TRBV7-2 to TRBJ2-7; the match to TRBD2 covers 15 bases. This CDR3 spans 17 amino acids. Unmatched junction bases numbered 7, after V lost 2 bases and J lost 5 bases. CDR1 is SGHTA, CDR2 FQGNSA, per germline. The CDR3: CASSLLGLAGGPDEQYF. The CDR3 DNA sequence: TGTGCCAGCAGCTTACTAGGACTAGCGGGAGGGCCTGACGAGCAGTACTTC.

V usage is TRBV2 and J usage is TRBJ2-1, with TRBD1 matching over 7 bases. From germline, CDR1 is SNHLY and CDR2 FYNNEI. The CDR3 loop spans 15 amino acids. V lost 7 bases and J lost 0; bases outside the gene matches: 6. CDR3 residues: CASTTTGSSYNEQFF. CDR3 sequence (DNA): TGTGCCAGCACTACGACAGGGAGCTCCTACAATGAGCAGTTCTTC.

V and J are TRBV6-2 or TRBV6-3 and TRBJ1-5, with a weak D call TRBD1 (5 bases). The CDR3 totals 17 residues. Germline V gene lookup returns CDR1 MNHEY and CDR2 SVGEGT. Deletions cut 0 bases from V and 0 bases from J, with 12 bases between. The CDR3 sequence: CASSYSPRGYSNQPQHF. The CDR3 DNA follows: TGTGCCAGCAGTTACTCCCCCCGGGGGTATAGCAATCAGCCCCAGCATTTT.

The chain has TRBV30 and TRBJ1-6, with D perhaps matching TRBD1 (6 bases). V was pared by 1 base and J by 9 bases, with 13 bases between. The CDR3 sequence is 14 residues long. Germline V gene lookup returns CDR1 GTSNPN and CDR2 SVGIG (reference sequence). CDR3 coding DNA: TGTGCCTGGAGTGACGGACTGGGGGCTTCACCCCTCCACTTT. Translation gives CAWSDGLGASPLHF.

As for this clone: The germline gene is not matched at one end of the junction; a read error may be the cause. The chain employs TRBV6-2 or TRBV6-3 and TRBJ2-1, with unresolved D. Germline CDR1 and CDR2: MNHEY and SVGEGT. There are 12 residues in the CDR3. The CDR3 DNA follows: TGTGCCAGCAGTCACTCCCCCAGTGAGCAGTTCTTC. Translation: CASSHSPSEQFF.

In DNA, the CDR3 is TGCAGCGTCCCACGTCCAGCTAACTATGGCTACACCTTC. Translated: CSVPRPANYGYTF. This chain uses TRBV29-1 with TRBJ1-2, with D unresolved. V was shortened by 6 bases and J by 0 bases, with 11 bases between the two germline ends. This CDR3 contains 13 residues. Germline values: CDR1 SQVTM, CDR2 ANQGSEA.

The chain joins TRBV11-3 to TRBJ2-3; 10 nucleotides agree with TRBD1. Germline CDR1 and CDR2: SGHNT and YENEEA. The CDR3 consists of 16 residues. Trimming removed 6 bases from V and 3 bases from J; junction bases left unmatched: 9. CDR3 loop: CASRPGQGYGTDTQYF. Written as DNA, the CDR3 is TGTGCCAGCAGACCGGGACAGGGGTATGGGACAGATACGCAGTATTTT. The full variable domain, completed using reference TRBV11-3 and TRBJ2-3, is EAGVVQSPRYKIIEKKQPVAFWCNPISGHNTLYWYLQNLGQGPELLIRYENEEAVDDSQLPKDRFSAERLKGVDSTLKIQPAELGDSAVYLCASRPGQGYGTDTQYFGPGTRLTVL.

This chain connects TRBV6-1 to TRBJ1-1; a possible D gene is TRBD1 (5 bases). V lost 6 bases and J 1 base, leaving 9 bases between the germline ends. The V gene's germline CDR1 is MNHNS and CDR2 SASEGT. This CDR3 region has 13 residues. The CDR3 loop is CASRSRGNTEAFF. CDR3 DNA: TGTGCCAGCAGATCTAGGGGGAACACTGAAGCTTTCTTT.

V gene TRBV28 combines with J gene TRBJ1-2; no clear D. V dropped 6 bases and J dropped 3 bases, with 14 bases sitting between them. The germline V gene encodes CDR1 MDHEN and CDR2 SYDVKM. CDR3 size: 14 residues. The CDR3 nucleotides read TGTGCCAGCAGGGAAGAGGCACGACACTATGGCTACACCTTC. Its translation: CASREEARHYGYTF.

This clone was observed a single time. J is TRBJ1-2 and V is TRBV4-1; tentatively, D is TRBD1 (5 bases). The CDR3 length is 16 residues. Trimming stripped 2 bases from V and 3 bases from J, with 16 bases between. Germline assignment: CDR1 MGHRA and CDR2 YSYEKL. The CDR3 DNA reads as TGCGCCAGCAGCCAAAAAGGATCGGGACGTCACTATGGCTACACCTTC. Its protein is CASSQKGSGRHYGYTF.

The rearrangement joins TRBV2 to TRBJ1-5, with D maybe TRBD1 (6 bases). The CDR3 totals 16 residues. The germline V and J ends were trimmed by 6 bases and 1 base, with 16 bases remaining between them. Germline V gene lookup returns CDR1 SNHLY and CDR2 FYNNEI. Written as DNA, the CDR3 is TGTGCCAGCAGGGGGGCAGGGGACGGGAGCAATCAGCCCCAGCATTTT. Its translation is CASRGAGDGSNQPQHF.

CDR3 in DNA: TGTGCCAGCAGGATTAGAACTGGCAATCAGCCCCAGCATTTT. Amino acids: CASRIRTGNQPQHF. The gene calls are TRBV6-5 and TRBJ1-5; D uncertain. The CDR3 loop spans 14 amino acids. Germline-derived CDR1 and CDR2 are MNHEY and SVGAGI. The ends were cut back, 6 bases at V and 2 bases at J, with 11 bases in the middle.

V and J are TRBV5-8 and TRBJ2-2; 9 nucleotides align to TRBD2. Trimming took 5 bases from V and 1 from J; bases not matched to a gene: 6. Germline lookup yields CDR1 SGHTS and CDR2 YDEGEE. This CDR3 contains 16 residues. The CDR3 nucleotides are TGTGCCAGCAGTAGTGGACTAGCGCGGAACACCGGGGAGCTGTTTTTT. It translates to CASSSGLARNTGELFF.

V is TRBV15 and J is TRBJ2-4; D uncertain. V shed 0 bases and J shed 15 bases, with 15 bases lying between them. From germline, CDR1 is LNHNV and CDR2 YYDKDF (reference sequence). The CDR3 is 13 amino acids. The chain's CDR3 is CATSRDDKSFLYF. The DNA of the CDR3 is TGTGCCACCAGCAGAGACGACAAGTCATTCTTGTACTTC.